The clone carrying this TCR beta chain was seen only once. The target antigen is unknown. The data were produced by immunoSEQ multiplex PCR, yet TCRdb's version contains in-frame clones alone and is incomplete. The sample shows under 70,000 clones, about 80% of them seen only once. This sample was included in a study of a mutant IDH1 vaccine in newly diagnosed glioma. Looking at the study overall: Patients began vaccination 4-6 weeks after radiotherapy alone, or with temozolomide cycles. Averaging 40.4 years of age, treated patients were roughly 60% male and roughly 38% female. Broader study findings: Across multiple MHC alleles, 93.3% of patients had vaccine-induced responses.

The CDR3 contains 16 residues. CDR1 and CDR2 from the germline V gene are MDHEN and SYDVKM. With 5 bases clipped from V and 1 base from J, the junction kept 10 bases outside the gene matches. As to time point: week 23, last vaccination. All doses held 300 ug of mutant IDH1 20-mer peptide, with topical imiquimod. V and J are TRBV28 and TRBJ2-5, with TRBD1 identical over 7 bases. The starting material was PBMCs, obtained from a glioma patient whose treatment included an IDH1 peptide vaccine. The sequence derives from a man in his late teens or twenties with glioma. The CDR3 DNA reads TGTGCCAGCAGTCTTCGGGACAGAGTAATCCAAGAGACCCAGTACTTC. It is translated as CASSLRDRVIQETQYF.